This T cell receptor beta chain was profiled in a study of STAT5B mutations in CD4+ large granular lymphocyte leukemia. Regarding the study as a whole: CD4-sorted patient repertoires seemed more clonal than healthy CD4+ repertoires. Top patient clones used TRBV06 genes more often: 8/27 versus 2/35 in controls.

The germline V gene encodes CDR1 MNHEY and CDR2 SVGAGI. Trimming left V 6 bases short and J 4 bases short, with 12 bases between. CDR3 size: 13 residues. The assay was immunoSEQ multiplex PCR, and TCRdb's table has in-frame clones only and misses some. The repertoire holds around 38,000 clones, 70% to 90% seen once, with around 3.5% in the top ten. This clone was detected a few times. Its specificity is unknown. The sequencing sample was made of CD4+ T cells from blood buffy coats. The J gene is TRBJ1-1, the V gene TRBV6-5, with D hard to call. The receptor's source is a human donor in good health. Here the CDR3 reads CASSGRDSTEAFF. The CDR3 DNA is TGTGCCAGCAGCGGGAGGGATTCCACTGAAGCTTTCTTT.